This is a list of T cell receptor beta chains from one sample in a study of blood T cell repertoires in COVID-19. Data came from immunoSEQ multiplex PCR; TCRdb stores just in-frame clones and leaves some out. The table shows hundreds of thousands of clones, with over 80% occurring only once. Material for sequencing was peripheral blood. The source of these receptors is a young woman with acute or convalescent COVID-19. Both conserved end residues are part of each CDR3. Fields, in order: D gene, J gene, V gene, clone size, CDR3 DNA, CDR3 protein. D genes are given only for firm matches. Some rows have no size entry. The others give once, few or many, or a class for an expanded clone.

d_call: TRBD2
j_call: TRBJ2-1
v_call: TRBV19
clone_size: -
cdr3_nt: TGTGCCAGTAGTATAAGAGAACTAGCGGGACTCAATGAGCAGTTCTTC
cdr3_aa: CASSIRELAGLNEQFF

d_call: -
j_call: TRBJ1-5
v_call: TRBV24-1
clone_size: -
cdr3_nt: TGTGCCACCAGTGATTTTGGGCAGGACAATCAGCCCCAGCATTTT
cdr3_aa: CATSDFGQDNQPQHF

d_call: TRBD2
j_call: TRBJ2-2
v_call: TRBV5-4
clone_size: -
cdr3_nt: TGTGCCAGCAGCTTGGAACTAGCGGGGGGGCCAGGGACCGGGGAGCTGTTTTTT
cdr3_aa: CASSLELAGGPGTGELFF

d_call: -
j_call: TRBJ2-7
v_call: TRBV6-5
clone_size: -
cdr3_nt: TGTGCCAGCGGGTGGAGCGGCTACGAGCAGTACTTC
cdr3_aa: CASGWSGYEQYF

d_call: -
j_call: TRBJ2-5
v_call: TRBV3-1/TRBV3-2
clone_size: -
cdr3_nt: TGTGCCAGCAGCCGGTACCTAGAGGAGACCCAGTACTTC
cdr3_aa: CASSRYLEETQYF

d_call: -
j_call: TRBJ2-6
v_call: TRBV14
clone_size: -
cdr3_nt: TGTGCCAGCAGGCCAGCAGGGAACCCTGGGGCCAACGTCCTGACTTTC
cdr3_aa: CASRPAGNPGANVLTF

d_call: -
j_call: TRBJ2-2
v_call: TRBV13
clone_size: -
cdr3_nt: TGTGCCAGCAGCTTAGGTGGGGACATCGAGCTGTTTTTT
cdr3_aa: CASSLGGDIELFF

d_call: -
j_call: TRBJ2-7
v_call: TRBV5-1
clone_size: -
cdr3_nt: TGCGCCAGCAGCTTGGCAGGGCTAAACTACGAGCAGTACTTC
cdr3_aa: CASSLAGLNYEQYF

d_call: TRBD2
j_call: TRBJ2-1
v_call: TRBV19
clone_size: -
cdr3_nt: TGTGCCAGTAGTTCCCGGGGGGGCAGGAATGAGCAGTTCTTC
cdr3_aa: CASSSRGGRNEQFF

d_call: -
j_call: TRBJ1-4
v_call: TRBV3-1/TRBV3-2
clone_size: -
cdr3_nt: TGTGCCAGCAGGAAGGGGCCAACTAATGAAAAACTGTTTTTT
cdr3_aa: CASRKGPTNEKLFF

d_call: -
j_call: TRBJ2-7
v_call: TRBV4-1
clone_size: -
cdr3_nt: TGCGCCAGCAGCCAAGAAGTCGGCGGCGGCTCCTACGAGCAGTACTTC
cdr3_aa: CASSQEVGGGSYEQYF

d_call: TRBD1
j_call: TRBJ2-7
v_call: TRBV4-3
clone_size: -
cdr3_nt: TGCGCCAGCAGCCAAGAGCTAGGGGACAGGGTCCAGTACGAGCAGTACTTC
cdr3_aa: CASSQELGDRVQYEQYF

d_call: -
j_call: TRBJ1-6
v_call: TRBV27
clone_size: -
cdr3_nt: TGTGCCAGCAGTCCCCTCGGGGATTGGAATTCACCCCTCCACTTT
cdr3_aa: CASSPLGDWNSPLHF

d_call: TRBD1
j_call: TRBJ1-4
v_call: TRBV5-1
clone_size: -
cdr3_nt: TGCGCCAGCAGCTTGGACCCCCCGACAGGGGGCCCCGCACCAACTAATGAAAAACTGTTTTTT
cdr3_aa: CASSLDPPTGGPAPTNEKLFF

d_call: -
j_call: TRBJ1-5
v_call: TRBV3-1/TRBV3-2
clone_size: few
cdr3_nt: TGTGCCAGCAGCCAGAGGGGGGGGAGCGATCAGCCCCAGCATTTT
cdr3_aa: CASSQRGGSDQPQHF

d_call: TRBD2
j_call: TRBJ2-7
v_call: TRBV27
clone_size: -
cdr3_nt: TGTGCCACCCGCGCTAGCGGAGCGCATAATCGCTACGAGCAGTACTTC
cdr3_aa: CATRASGAHNRYEQYF

d_call: -
j_call: TRBJ1-5
v_call: TRBV18
clone_size: once
cdr3_nt: TGTGCCAGCTCCCTGGGGGGGGCAGGGCAGCCCCAGCATTTT
cdr3_aa: CASSLGGAGQPQHF

d_call: -
j_call: TRBJ1-1
v_call: TRBV11-2
clone_size: -
cdr3_nt: TGTGCCAGCAGCCAACGACAACGGGTGGGGGGCACTGAAGCTTTCTTT
cdr3_aa: CASSQRQRVGGTEAFF

d_call: TRBD1
j_call: TRBJ2-1
v_call: TRBV6-5
clone_size: -
cdr3_nt: TGTGCCAGCAGGGGACAGGGCGGTGAGCAGTTCTTC
cdr3_aa: CASRGQGGEQFF

d_call: TRBD1
j_call: TRBJ1-6
v_call: TRBV10-3
clone_size: -
cdr3_nt: TGTGCCACTCATACTGACAGGGGAAGATCACCCCTCCACTTT
cdr3_aa: CATHTDRGRSPLHF

d_call: TRBD2
j_call: TRBJ2-7
v_call: TRBV13
clone_size: -
cdr3_nt: TGTGCCAGCAGCTTTGGGGAGGGCGAGCAGTACTTC
cdr3_aa: CASSFGEGEQYF

d_call: -
j_call: TRBJ2-2
v_call: TRBV5-6
clone_size: -
cdr3_nt: TGTGCCAGCAGCTTCGGTGCCGGGGAGCTGTTTTTT
cdr3_aa: CASSFGAGELFF

d_call: TRBD2
j_call: TRBJ2-1
v_call: TRBV29-1
clone_size: -
cdr3_nt: TGCAGCGACAGTGGGACTAGTGGCAATGAGCAGTTCTTC
cdr3_aa: CSDSGTSGNEQFF

d_call: TRBD1
j_call: TRBJ1-1
v_call: TRBV29-1
clone_size: -
cdr3_nt: TGCAGCGCGACAGGGGGCATAGGGAACACTGAAGCTTTCTTT
cdr3_aa: CSATGGIGNTEAFF

d_call: -
j_call: TRBJ1-1
v_call: TRBV30
clone_size: -
cdr3_nt: TGTGCCTGGAGCCGGGAGGGTACTGAAGCTTTCTTT
cdr3_aa: CAWSREGTEAFF

d_call: TRBD2
j_call: TRBJ2-5
v_call: TRBV12-5
clone_size: -
cdr3_nt: TGTGCTAGTGGGTATAGCGGGGCTGTCCAAGAGACCCAGTACTTC
cdr3_aa: CASGYSGAVQETQYF

d_call: -
j_call: TRBJ2-5
v_call: TRBV5-1
clone_size: -
cdr3_nt: TGCGCCAGCAGCTTGGGTCAGGGGCAAGAGACCCAGTACTTC
cdr3_aa: CASSLGQGQETQYF

d_call: TRBD2
j_call: TRBJ2-1
v_call: TRBV9
clone_size: -
cdr3_nt: TGTGCCAGCAGCCCCTCCACTAGCGCTTATGAGCAGTTCTTC
cdr3_aa: CASSPSTSAYEQFF

d_call: TRBD1
j_call: TRBJ1-3
v_call: TRBV5-1
clone_size: -
cdr3_nt: TGCGCCAGCAGCACACGGACAGGGGGCGAAAACACCATATATTTT
cdr3_aa: CASSTRTGGENTIYF

d_call: -
j_call: TRBJ2-7
v_call: TRBV12-5
clone_size: -
cdr3_nt: TGTGCTAGTGTCGCGGGCTACGAGCAGTACTTC
cdr3_aa: CASVAGYEQYF

d_call: -
j_call: TRBJ2-1
v_call: TRBV24-1
clone_size: -
cdr3_nt: TGTGCCACCAGTGCTTCCCTGGGCAATAAGCAGTTCTTC
cdr3_aa: CATSASLGNKQFF

d_call: TRBD1
j_call: TRBJ2-1
v_call: TRBV9
clone_size: -
cdr3_nt: TGTGCCAGCAGCTCTAACCGGGACAGCTCCTACAATGAGCAGTTCTTC
cdr3_aa: CASSSNRDSSYNEQFF

d_call: -
j_call: TRBJ2-1
v_call: TRBV19
clone_size: many
cdr3_nt: TGTGCCAGTAGTATAAGATTGTTCGCGAATGAGCAGTTCTTC
cdr3_aa: CASSIRLFANEQFF

d_call: -
j_call: TRBJ1-2
v_call: TRBV19
clone_size: -
cdr3_nt: TGTGCCAGTAGTATAGGAGCGAGGGAGAAGGGCTTC
cdr3_aa: CASSIGAREKGF

d_call: TRBD2
j_call: TRBJ2-5
v_call: TRBV5-1
clone_size: -
cdr3_nt: TGCGCCAGCAGCTTGGCCCCGGCTAGCGGGGCCCCCGGTCAAGAGACCCAGTACTTC
cdr3_aa: CASSLAPASGAPGQETQYF

d_call: TRBD2
j_call: TRBJ2-1
v_call: TRBV6-4
clone_size: few
cdr3_nt: TGTGCCAGCAGTGACAAAAGCGGGGGTTCCTACAATGAGCAGTTCTTC
cdr3_aa: CASSDKSGGSYNEQFF

d_call: TRBD2
j_call: TRBJ2-7
v_call: TRBV7-2
clone_size: -
cdr3_nt: TGTGCCAGCAGCGGCGAAGGGACTAGCGGCGAGCAGTACTTC
cdr3_aa: CASSGEGTSGEQYF

d_call: -
j_call: TRBJ1-5
v_call: TRBV5-5
clone_size: -
cdr3_nt: TGTGCCAGCAGCTTGCTGGGGCTTCGGCAGCCCCAGCATTTT
cdr3_aa: CASSLLGLRQPQHF

d_call: -
j_call: TRBJ1-2
v_call: TRBV15
clone_size: -
cdr3_nt: TGTGCCACCAGCAGAGATAGGGGGACCTCGACGCTAATATGGGGCTACACCTTC
cdr3_aa: CATSRDRGTSTLIWGYTF

d_call: -
j_call: TRBJ1-3
v_call: TRBV5-1
clone_size: -
cdr3_nt: TGCGCCAGCAGCTTGGGACAGCAAGGCTCTGGAAACACCATATATTTT
cdr3_aa: CASSLGQQGSGNTIYF

d_call: -
j_call: TRBJ1-2
v_call: TRBV7-9
clone_size: -
cdr3_nt: TGTGCCAGCAGCTTAGTTGTAGGGGCCTATGGCTACACCTTC
cdr3_aa: CASSLVVGAYGYTF

d_call: -
j_call: TRBJ1-1
v_call: TRBV18
clone_size: -
cdr3_nt: TGTGCCAGCTCACCTATAGAAAGTAACACTGAAGCTTTCTTT
cdr3_aa: CASSPIESNTEAFF

d_call: -
j_call: TRBJ1-5
v_call: TRBV7-8
clone_size: -
cdr3_nt: TGTGCCAGCAGCTCAACCGGGAAGAACAATCAGCCCCAGCATTTT
cdr3_aa: CASSSTGKNNQPQHF

d_call: -
j_call: TRBJ1-1
v_call: TRBV5-8
clone_size: -
cdr3_nt: TGTGCCAGCAGCTATCAGGGGAACACTGAAGCTTTCTTT
cdr3_aa: CASSYQGNTEAFF

d_call: TRBD1
j_call: TRBJ1-2
v_call: TRBV3-1/TRBV3-2
clone_size: -
cdr3_nt: TGTGCCAGCAGCCAAGAGAGGGGGCATGGCTACACCTTC
cdr3_aa: CASSQERGHGYTF

d_call: -
j_call: TRBJ2-3
v_call: TRBV6-5
clone_size: -
cdr3_nt: TGTGCCAGCAGTCTCAGTCCTAGCACAGATACGCAGTATTTT
cdr3_aa: CASSLSPSTDTQYF

d_call: TRBD2
j_call: TRBJ2-1
v_call: TRBV7-9
clone_size: -
cdr3_nt: TGTGCCAGCAGCGGAAGACTAGCCTCGTACAGCTCCTACAATGAGCAGTTCTTC
cdr3_aa: CASSGRLASYSSYNEQFF

d_call: TRBD2
j_call: TRBJ2-1
v_call: TRBV2
clone_size: once
cdr3_nt: TGTGCCAGCAGGACCCTTAGCGGGGGGGCCTTAGTTTCCTACAATGAGCAGTTCTTC
cdr3_aa: CASRTLSGGALVSYNEQFF

d_call: -
j_call: TRBJ1-2
v_call: TRBV29-1
clone_size: few
cdr3_nt: TGCAGCGTTGCCTCGGGAGGCTACACCTTC
cdr3_aa: CSVASGGYTF

d_call: -
j_call: TRBJ1-3
v_call: TRBV21-1
clone_size: once
cdr3_nt: TGTGCCAGCAGCAAATGGATGCGAAAGACACCTGGAAACACCATATATTTT
cdr3_aa: CASSKWMRKTPGNTIYF